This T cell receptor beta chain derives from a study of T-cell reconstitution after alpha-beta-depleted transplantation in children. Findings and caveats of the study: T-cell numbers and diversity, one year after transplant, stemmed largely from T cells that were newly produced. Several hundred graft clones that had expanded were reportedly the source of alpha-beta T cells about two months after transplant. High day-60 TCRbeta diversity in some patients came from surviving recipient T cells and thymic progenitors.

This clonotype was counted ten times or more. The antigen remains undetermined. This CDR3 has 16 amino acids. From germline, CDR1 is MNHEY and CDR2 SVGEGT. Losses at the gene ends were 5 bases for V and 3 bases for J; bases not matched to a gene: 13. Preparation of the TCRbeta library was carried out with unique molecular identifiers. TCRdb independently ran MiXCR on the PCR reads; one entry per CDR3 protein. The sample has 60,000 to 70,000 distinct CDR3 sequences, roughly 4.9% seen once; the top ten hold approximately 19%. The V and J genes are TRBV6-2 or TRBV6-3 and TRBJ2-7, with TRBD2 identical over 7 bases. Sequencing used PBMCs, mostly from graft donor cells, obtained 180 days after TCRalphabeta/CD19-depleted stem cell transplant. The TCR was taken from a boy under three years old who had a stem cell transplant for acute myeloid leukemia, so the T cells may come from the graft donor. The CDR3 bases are TGTGCCAGCAGTAGACACGGGACTATTAGCCGCTACGAGCAGTACGTC. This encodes CASSRHGTISRYEQYV.